Shown below are 24 T cell receptor beta chains from a single sample sequenced in a study of Ad26.COV2.S vaccination and SARS-CoV-2 variants. Treatment: some 20 received Ad26.COV2.S at low or high dose, single or two shots; 5 received placebo; per-sample allocation not given. Specimen acquisition occurred on day 63 following the initial vaccine or placebo injection. Sequencing was performed with immunoSEQ multiplex PCR; in TCRdb, only in-frame clones are kept and a portion is missing. The sample contains some 320,000 clones, 85% of which appear only once. This sample comprised peripheral blood, obtained in a trial of Ad26.COV2.S vaccine versus placebo. These receptors came from a person aged 18-65 years who received the Ad26.COV2.S COVID-19 vaccine or a placebo.

The chain recombines TRBV29-1 with TRBJ1-1; D perhaps matches TRBD1 (5 bases). Germline V CDR1 and CDR2: SQVTM, ANQGSEA. The CDR3 length is 16 residues. Trimming removed 5 bases at V and 0 bases at J, with 19 bases between. CDR3 amino acids: CSVSAGYTYMNTEAFF. CDR3 nucleotides: TGCAGCGTTTCAGCAGGGTACACATACATGAACACTGAAGCTTTCTTT.

This clone was seen only once. The sample contains more than one DNA sequence encoding this CDR3. The chain joins TRBV27 to TRBJ1-1; D gene ambiguous. Per germline, CDR1 MNHEY and CDR2 SMNVEV (reference sequence). CDR3 length: 13 residues. V lost 3 bases and J 1 base, leaving 6 bases between the germline ends. Here the CDR3 reads CASSLGGNTEAFF. CDR3 nucleotides: TGTGCCAGCAGTTTGGGCGGGAACACTGAAGCTTTCTTT.

V gene TRBV2 combines with J gene TRBJ1-5; D is unclear. V lost 3 bases and J 1 base, leaving 4 bases between the germline ends. CDR1 and CDR2 from the germline V gene are SNHLY and FYNNEI. This CDR3 is built from 13 residues. CDR3 coding DNA: TGTGCCAGCAGTGATGAGAGCAATCAGCCCCAGCATTTT. Translation gives CASSDESNQPQHF.

The sample holds one count of this clone. The chain couples TRBV6-6 to TRBJ1-4; no definite D call. Looked up from germline, CDR1 is MNHNY and CDR2 is SVGAGI (reference sequence). Trimming cost V 2 bases and J 5 bases, with 9 bases left between them. The CDR3 extends over 14 amino acids. CDR3 amino acids: CASSYALSNEKLFF. CDR3 coding DNA: TGTGCCAGCAGTTACGCGCTGTCAAATGAAAAACTGTTTTTT.

This rearrangement joins TRBV6-5 to TRBJ1-6; D perhaps matches TRBD1 (5 bases). The CDR3 runs 14 residues. Trimming stripped 3 bases from V and 10 bases from J, with 13 bases between. Germline CDR1 is MNHEY and CDR2 is SVGAGI. CDR3 sequence: CASSYHQGRSPLHF. The CDR3 nucleotides are TGTGCCAGCAGTTATCACCAGGGCAGGTCACCCCTCCACTTT.

CDR3 DNA sequence: TGTGCCAGCAGCCGTCAGGAAGGAGTCACCGGGGAGCTGTTTTTT. Its protein is CASSRQEGVTGELFF. The rearrangement links TRBV3-1 (or the pseudogene TRBV3-2) to TRBJ2-2; D is unclear. Germline-derived CDR1 and CDR2 are LGHDT and YNNKEL (reference sequence). V gave up 4 bases and J gave up 4 bases, with 13 bases separating them. CDR3 size: 15 residues.

V and J are TRBV19 and TRBJ1-5; 8 bases are shared with TRBD1. The CDR3 spans 16 residues. The germline gives CDR1 LNHDA, CDR2 SQIVND (reference sequence). V was pared by 2 bases and J by 8 bases, with 11 bases of the junction left unmatched. Here the CDR3 DNA reads TGTGCCAGTAGTATACAAGGACAGGGAGGAGGTAAGCCCCAGCATTTT. This encodes CASSIQGQGGGKPQHF. The full variable domain, with the rest looked up from reference TRBV19 and TRBJ1-5, is DGGITQSPKYLFRKEGQNVTLSCEQNLNHDAMYWYRQDPGQGLRLIYYSQIVNDFQKGDIAEGYSVSREKKESFPLTVTSAQKNPTAFYLCASSIQGQGGGKPQHFGDGTRLSIL.

The rearrangement links TRBV27 to TRBJ1-5, with D perhaps matching TRBD1 (6 bases). CDR1 and CDR2 from the germline V gene are MNHEY and SMNVEV (reference sequence). Trimming stripped 3 bases from V and 9 bases from J, with 12 bases between. This CDR3 comprises 13 residues. The CDR3 DNA sequence: TGTGCCAGCAGTTTGGAGGGGGGAGGGCCCCAGCATTTT. Protein product: CASSLEGGGPQHF.

The chain is built from TRBV28 and TRBJ1-2; D unresolved. Deletions cut 7 bases from V and 4 bases from J, with 13 bases between. There are 13 residues in the CDR3. Germline assignment: CDR1 MDHEN and CDR2 SYDVKM. The CDR3 loop reads CASTRTVPYGYTF. In DNA form, the CDR3 reads TGTGCCAGCACCCGGACGGTACCCTATGGCTACACCTTC.

This clone was counted a single time. This sequence joins TRBV9 and TRBJ1-1, with D uncertain. Germline V gene sequence: CDR1 SGDLS, CDR2 YYNGEE. Deletions cut 1 base from V and 7 bases from J, with 11 bases between. CDR3 size: 13 residues. The CDR3 DNA reads TGTGCCAGCAGCGTATCAACCGGAATTGAAGCTTTCTTT. Residues: CASSVSTGIEAFF.

This chain links TRBV3-1 (or the pseudogene TRBV3-2) with TRBJ2-1; 9 nucleotides line up with TRBD2. The CDR3 consists of 16 residues. J was trimmed by 5 bases and V by 7 bases; bases with no gene match: 12. CDR1 LGHDT and CDR2 YNNKEL come from the germline V gene (reference sequence). In DNA, the CDR3 is TGTGCCAGCACCAGAAGTATGAGACTAGCGGACAATGAGCAGTTCTTC. Translating it yields CASTRSMRLADNEQFF.

The V and J genes are TRBV5-5 and TRBJ1-2; no firm D call. V lost 0 bases to trimming and J lost 3 bases, with 6 bases between them. Germline CDR1 and CDR2: SGHKS and YYEKEE (reference sequence). This CDR3 has 13 residues. Here the CDR3 reads CASSLDVDYGYTF. CDR3 nucleotide sequence: TGTGCCAGCAGCTTGGACGTAGACTATGGCTACACCTTC.

The chain's CDR3 is CASSGTGNGELFF. CDR3 DNA: TGTGCCAGCAGTGGGACAGGGAACGGGGAGCTGTTTTTT. This sequence joins TRBV25-1 and TRBJ2-2; TRBD1 matches at 8 bases. CDR1 MGHDK and CDR2 SYGVNS come from the germline V gene. Trimming took 4 bases from V and 7 from J; bases not matched to a gene: 2. The length of the CDR3 is 13 residues.

This clone was counted a single time. The chain employs TRBV18 and TRBJ1-5, with D possibly TRBD1 on 5 matching bases. Trimming pared 4 bases from V and 3 bases from J, leaving 13 bases between. Germline V gene data show CDR1 as KGHSH and CDR2 as LQKENI. There are 15 residues in the CDR3. CDR3 in DNA: TGTGCCAGCTCACTCGACGGGGGTAACAATCAGCCCCAGCATTTT. Translation: CASSLDGGNNQPQHF.

V usage is TRBV28 and J usage is TRBJ2-1; 7 bases map to TRBD2. Germline CDR1 is MDHEN and CDR2 is SYDVKM. V gave up 5 bases and J gave up 2 bases; unmatched junction bases: 6. This CDR3 region has 15 residues. The CDR3 DNA sequence: TGTGCCAGCAGTCCTCTCCGGGGGGCCTACAATGAGCAGTTCTTC. Amino acids: CASSPLRGAYNEQFF. The full variable domain, in which reference TRBV28 and TRBJ2-1 provide the parts outside the CDR3, is DVKVTQSSRYLVKRTGEKVFLECVQDMDHENMFWYRQDPGLGLRLIYFSYDVKMKEKGDIPEGYSVSREKKERFSLILESASTNQTSMYLCASSPLRGAYNEQFFGPGTRLTVL.

Comment on this clone: The same CDR3 arises from other DNA sequences in this sample as well. The rearrangement joins TRBV9 to TRBJ1-3, with a weak D call TRBD1 (6 bases). The germline gives CDR1 SGDLS, CDR2 YYNGEE. V shed 3 bases and J shed 0 bases, with 10 bases lying between them. This CDR3 is 15 amino acids long. In DNA form, the CDR3 reads TGTGCCAGCAGCGCGCAGGGGAGCTCTGGAAACACCATATATTTT. Amino acids: CASSAQGSSGNTIYF.

This clone was counted between two and nine times. The rearrangement uses TRBV28 and TRBJ1-2; TRBD1 aligns across 9 bases. The CDR3 is made up of 15 amino acids. V lost 4 bases, J lost 7 bases, and 10 bases stayed unmatched. Germline V gene data show CDR1 as MDHEN and CDR2 as SYDVKM. CDR3 DNA: TGTGCCAGCAGTTCCCCGGGACAGGGTTCGGTTGGCTACACCTTC. It is translated as CASSSPGQGSVGYTF.

V gene TRBV19 combines with J gene TRBJ1-4; tentatively, D is TRBD1 (6 bases). V gave up 6 bases and J gave up 8 bases, with 19 bases separating them. The germline V gene has CDR1 LNHDA and CDR2 SQIVND (reference sequence). The CDR3 has 15 amino acids. The CDR3 protein is CASRRIQGGGEKLFF. The CDR3, as DNA: TGTGCCAGTAGGCGAATACAGGGAGGGGGAGAAAAACTGTTTTTT.

The V and J genes are TRBV7-2 and TRBJ2-1; weak D call: TRBD1 (6 bases). Germline V lookup: CDR1 SGHTA, CDR2 FQGNSA. Trimming removed 5 bases at V and 0 bases at J, with 11 bases between. This CDR3 has 15 amino acids. CDR3 nucleotide sequence: TGTGCCAGCAGCCAACAGGGAAGCTCCTACAATGAGCAGTTCTTC. The encoded protein is CASSQQGSSYNEQFF.

This clone has a handful of counts. The rearrangement links TRBV9 to TRBJ1-2; possibly TRBD1 for D (5 bases). Germline loops: CDR1 SGDLS, CDR2 YYNGEE. V was clipped by 3 bases and J by 2 bases, with 20 bases between them. The CDR3 has 17 amino acids. The CDR3 DNA follows: TGTGCCAGCAGCGCCGGGACGGACAAAACGCAAAACTATGGCTACACCTTC. Amino acids: CASSAGTDKTQNYGYTF.

The chain combines TRBV12-3 or TRBV12-4 with TRBJ1-5; TRBD1 aligns across 7 bases. The junction had 2 bases not matched to a gene; V was cut back by 3 bases and J by 6 bases. There are 13 residues in the CDR3. CDR3 sequence reads: CASSLRDSQPQHF. The DNA of the CDR3 is TGTGCCAGCAGTTTGAGGGACAGTCAGCCCCAGCATTTT.

The V and J genes are TRBV7-9 and TRBJ1-2; D is uncertain. Germline assignment: CDR1 SEHNR and CDR2 FQNEAQ (reference sequence). V lost 3 bases to trimming and J lost 4 bases, with 9 bases between them. The CDR3 runs 13 residues. CDR3 coding DNA: TGTGCCAGCAGCTTGAGTCAGACCTATGGCTACACCTTC. It encodes CASSLSQTYGYTF.

For this clone: This sample also contains other DNA sequences that code for the same CDR3. V usage is TRBV28 and J usage is TRBJ1-6; D gene uncertain. The germline V gene has CDR1 MDHEN and CDR2 SYDVKM. This CDR3 region has 14 residues. V lost 2 bases to trimming and J lost 2 bases, with 4 bases between them. DNA of the CDR3: TGTGCCAGCAGTTTAGTGACCTATAATTCACCCCTCCACTTT. This gives the protein CASSLVTYNSPLHF.

This clone was detected only once. The sample contains more than one DNA sequence encoding this CDR3. The genes are TRBV6-1 and TRBJ1-5, with D uncertain. The CDR3 is made up of 14 amino acids. Trimming cost V 3 bases and J 7 bases, with 13 bases left between them. Per germline, CDR1 MNHNS and CDR2 SASEGT. Here the CDR3 reads CASSESGFGQPQHF. The CDR3 DNA sequence: TGTGCCAGCAGTGAGTCGGGGTTCGGGCAGCCCCAGCATTTT.